One and the same sample provided the 5 T cell receptor beta chains below, sequenced in a study of technical replicates of blood from a few donors. The protocol was immunoSEQ multiplex PCR, while the TCRdb copy is restricted to in-frame clones and leaves out a portion. The table shows about 49,000 clones, with around 90% occurring only once. The specimen sequenced was PBMCs. Every receptor here comes from a human donor in good health. Some clones in this sample may be carry-over from other donors' samples.

The V call is TRBV2, the J call TRBJ2-5, with 13 bases identical to TRBD2. V shed 5 bases and J 7 bases; nucleotides not matched to a gene: 7. The CDR3 spans 15 residues. CDR1 SNHLY and CDR2 FYNNEI come from the germline V gene. CDR3 sequence: CASSLTSGGAGTQYF. The CDR3 DNA reads TGTGCCAGCAGTCTCACTAGCGGGGGGGCTGGGACCCAGTACTTC.

The gene calls are TRBV7-9 and TRBJ1-6; D is perhaps TRBD1 (5 bases). Germline V gene lookup returns CDR1 SEHNR and CDR2 FQNEAQ (reference sequence). Between the trimmed V and J ends, which lost 4 bases and 0 bases, there was a span of 13 bases. This CDR3 comprises 17 residues. The CDR3 region is CASSYPGGGSYNSPLHF. CDR3 bases: TGTGCCAGCAGCTACCCCGGCGGGGGCTCCTATAATTCACCCCTCCACTTT. The variable domain in full, with the rest retrieved from reference TRBV7-9 and TRBJ1-6, is DTGVSQNPRHKITKRGQNVTFRCDPISEHNRLYWYRQTLGQGPEFLTYFQNEAQLEKSRLLSDRFSAERPKGSFSTLEIQRTEQGDSAMYLCASSYPGGGSYNSPLHFGNGTRLTVT.

V usage is TRBV9 and J usage is TRBJ2-5, with 12 bases fitting TRBD2. The CDR3 loop spans 15 amino acids. Germline V gene lookup returns CDR1 SGDLS and CDR2 YYNGEE. The V and J ends lost 3 bases and 2 bases, in that order; junction bases with no gene match: 2. CDR3 loop: CASSALAGGQETQYF. The DNA of the CDR3 is TGTGCCAGCAGCGCCCTAGCGGGGGGGCAAGAGACCCAGTACTTC.

The chain carries TRBV4-2 and TRBJ2-7; 8 nucleotides align to TRBD1. V was clipped by 4 bases and J by 2 bases; unmatched bases: 4. Germline lookup yields CDR1 LGHNA and CDR2 YNFKEQ. The CDR3 is made up of 14 amino acids. The CDR3: CASSRGTGPYEQYF. CDR3 sequence (DNA): TGTGCCAGCAGCCGAGGGACAGGACCCTACGAGCAGTACTTC.

The chain combines TRBV27 with TRBJ1-5; 8 positions agree with TRBD1. Germline V gives CDR1 MNHEY, CDR2 SMNVEV (reference sequence). V dropped 6 bases and J dropped 6; count of bases not matched to a gene: 4. The CDR3 contains 13 residues. The chain's CDR3 is CASSPDRGQPQHF. The DNA for the CDR3 is TGTGCCAGCAGCCCCGACAGGGGTCAGCCCCAGCATTTT.